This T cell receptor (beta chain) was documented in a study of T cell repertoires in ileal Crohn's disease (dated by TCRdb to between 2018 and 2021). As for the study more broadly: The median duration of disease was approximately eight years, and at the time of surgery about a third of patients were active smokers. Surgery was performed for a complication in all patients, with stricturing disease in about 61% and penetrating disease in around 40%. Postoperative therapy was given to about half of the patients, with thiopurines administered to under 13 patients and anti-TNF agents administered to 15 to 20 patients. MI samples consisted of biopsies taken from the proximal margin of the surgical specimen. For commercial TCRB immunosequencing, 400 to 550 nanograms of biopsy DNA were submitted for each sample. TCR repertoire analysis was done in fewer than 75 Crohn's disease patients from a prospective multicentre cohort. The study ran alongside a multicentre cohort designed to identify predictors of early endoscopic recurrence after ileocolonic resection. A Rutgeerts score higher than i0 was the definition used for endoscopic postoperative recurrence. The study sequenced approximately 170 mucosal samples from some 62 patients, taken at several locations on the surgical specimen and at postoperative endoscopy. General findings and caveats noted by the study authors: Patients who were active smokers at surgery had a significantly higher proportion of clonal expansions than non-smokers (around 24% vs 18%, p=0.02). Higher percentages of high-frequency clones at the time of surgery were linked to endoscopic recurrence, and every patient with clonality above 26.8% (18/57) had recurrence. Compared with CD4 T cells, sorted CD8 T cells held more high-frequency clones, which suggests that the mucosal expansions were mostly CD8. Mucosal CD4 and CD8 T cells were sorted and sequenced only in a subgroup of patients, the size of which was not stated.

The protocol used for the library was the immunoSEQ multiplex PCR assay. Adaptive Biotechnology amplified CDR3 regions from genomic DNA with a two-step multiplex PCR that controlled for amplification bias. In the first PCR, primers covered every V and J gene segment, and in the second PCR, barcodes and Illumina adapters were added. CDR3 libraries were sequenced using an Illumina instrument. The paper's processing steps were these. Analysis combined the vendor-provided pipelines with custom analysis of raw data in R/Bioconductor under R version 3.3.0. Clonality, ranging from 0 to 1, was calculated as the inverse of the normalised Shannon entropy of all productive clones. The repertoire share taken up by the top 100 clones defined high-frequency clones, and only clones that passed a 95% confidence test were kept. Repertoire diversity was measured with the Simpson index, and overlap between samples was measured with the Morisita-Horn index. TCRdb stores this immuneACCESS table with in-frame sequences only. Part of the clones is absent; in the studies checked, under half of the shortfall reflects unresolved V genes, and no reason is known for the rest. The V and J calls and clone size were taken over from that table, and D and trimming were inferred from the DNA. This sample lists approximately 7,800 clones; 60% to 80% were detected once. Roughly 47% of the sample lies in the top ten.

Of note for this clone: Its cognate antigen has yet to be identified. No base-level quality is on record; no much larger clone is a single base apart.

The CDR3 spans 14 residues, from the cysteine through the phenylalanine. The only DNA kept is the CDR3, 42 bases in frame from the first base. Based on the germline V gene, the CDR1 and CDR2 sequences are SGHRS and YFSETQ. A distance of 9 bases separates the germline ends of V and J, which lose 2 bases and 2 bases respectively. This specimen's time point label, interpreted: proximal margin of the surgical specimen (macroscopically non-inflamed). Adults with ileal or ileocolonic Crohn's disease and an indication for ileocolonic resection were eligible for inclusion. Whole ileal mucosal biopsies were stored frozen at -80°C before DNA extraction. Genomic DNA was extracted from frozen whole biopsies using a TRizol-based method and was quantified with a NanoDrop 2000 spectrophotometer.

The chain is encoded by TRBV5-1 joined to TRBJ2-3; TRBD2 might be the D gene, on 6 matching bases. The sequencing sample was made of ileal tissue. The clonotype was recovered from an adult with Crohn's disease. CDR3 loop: CASSLGTLTDTQYF. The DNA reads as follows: TGCGCCAGCAGCTTAGGGACTCTCACAGATACGCAGTATTTT.